This TCR beta chain was recorded in a study of T cells in Graves' hyperthyroidism and ophthalmopathy. V lost 0 bases to trimming and J lost 4 bases, with 24 bases between them. Germline lookup yields CDR1 SGHRS and CDR2 YFSETQ. The CDR3 has 19 amino acids. Stable Graves' hyperthyroidism meant no ophthalmopathy progression within 18 months. Those with hyperthyroidism were 18 to 65 years old, newly diagnosed, and ill for under 2 months. Clinical symptoms, serum thyroxine and TRAb, thyroid ultrasound and orbital computed tomography together formed the diagnostic basis. RNA transcripts served as the template for amplifying TCR beta CDR3 regions. Primed by the HTBI set, a first-round RT-PCR was run on the TCR CDR3. TCRdb passed the multiplex PCR reads through MiXCR, listing each CDR3 protein once. The sample includes over 150,000 distinct CDR3 sequences, around a sixth of them seen just once. This clonotype came up many times.

J is TRBJ2-3 and V is TRBV5-1; D is perhaps TRBD1 (5 bases). This TCR derives from a woman aged 50 to 65 with Graves' hyperthyroidism. What was sequenced was blood. CDR3 region: CASSLGRDLWGGFPDTQYF. The DNA of the CDR3 is TGCGCCAGCAGCTTGGGACGAGATCTCTGGGGCGGTTTTCCAGATACGCAGTATTTT.